What follows are 26 T cell receptor beta chains derived from one specimen sequenced in a study of tumor-infiltrating lymphocytes in localized non-small cell lung cancer. Using immunoSEQ multiplex PCR, the repertoire was profiled, and TCRdb retains in-frame clones only, with some absent. The sample has around 4,700 clones; roughly 95% are singletons. The sample taken for sequencing was uninvolved lung tissue not adjacent to the tumor. The receptors here all came from a human donor with non-small cell lung cancer.

This rearrangement joins TRBV6-1 to TRBJ2-1; 7 nucleotides line up with TRBD2. The CDR3 is 15 amino acids. Germline values: CDR1 MNHNS, CDR2 SASEGT. The ends lost 0 bases at V and 2 bases at J; junction bases unmatched: 1. The CDR3 region is CASSEAAGAYNEQFF. The CDR3 DNA reads as TGTGCCAGCAGTGAAGCTGCGGGAGCCTACAATGAGCAGTTCTTC.

The chain recombines TRBV2 with TRBJ2-3; 10 bases agree with TRBD1. The CDR3 consists of 15 residues. CDR1 and CDR2 from the germline V gene are SNHLY and FYNNEI. J was trimmed by 5 bases and V by 10 bases; bases with no gene match: 12. CDR3 sequence reads: CATLGTGDPQDTQYF. Written as DNA, the CDR3 is TGTGCCACCCTAGGGACAGGGGATCCTCAAGATACGCAGTATTTT.

V gene TRBV7-2 combines with J gene TRBJ1-1, with 7 bases lining up with TRBD1. Germline V gene data show CDR1 as SGHTA and CDR2 as FQGNSA. V lost 7 bases and J lost 4; bases outside the gene matches: 15. The CDR3 spans 16 residues. The chain's CDR3 is CASIPPGQAGSTEAFF. CDR3 in DNA: TGTGCCAGCATCCCCCCCGGACAGGCTGGAAGCACTGAAGCTTTCTTT. Complete variable domain (other parts from reference TRBV7-2 and TRBJ1-1): GAGVSQSPSNKVTEKGKDVELRCDPISGHTALYWYRQSLGQGLEFLIYFQGNSAPDKSGLPSDRFSAERTGGSVSTLTIQRTQQEDSAVYLCASIPPGQAGSTEAFFGQGTRLTVV.

J is TRBJ1-2 and V is TRBV5-4; TRBD1 is a possible D gene (5 bases). The CDR3 loop spans 12 amino acids. Deletions cut 4 bases from V and 2 bases from J, with 6 bases between. Looked up from germline, CDR1 is SGHNT and CDR2 is YYREEE (reference sequence). The CDR3 bases are TGTGCCAGCAGCGGACACAACTATGGCTACACCTTC. This translates into CASSGHNYGYTF.

V is TRBV4-1 and J is TRBJ1-4; TRBD1 might be the D (5 bases). This CDR3 region has 14 residues. CDR1 is MGHRA, CDR2 YSYEKL, per germline. V was trimmed by 6 bases and J by 5 bases, leaving 13 bases between them. The CDR3 region is CASSLGDENEKLFF. The CDR3 nucleotides read TGCGCCAGCAGTTTGGGGGATGAAAATGAAAAACTGTTTTTT.

This clone is a singleton in its sample. The chain couples TRBV7-2 to TRBJ2-5, with 8 bases fitting TRBD2. The trim removed 1 base at V and 5 bases at J, leaving 6 bases unmatched. This CDR3 contains 15 residues. Germline V lookup: CDR1 SGHTA, CDR2 FQGNSA. CDR3 bases: TGTGCCAGCAGCTTAGTGAGCGGGAGTCAGGAGACCCAGTACTTC. It specifies CASSLVSGSQETQYF.

The CDR3 loop reads CASRGPGVTGELFF. CDR3 nucleotide sequence: TGTGCCAGTAGGGGCCCAGGGGTGACCGGGGAGCTGTTTTTT. The chain couples TRBV7-3 to TRBJ2-2; possibly TRBD1 for D (6 bases). The CDR3 spans 14 residues. Trimming removed 9 bases at V and 5 bases at J, with 16 bases between. Germline V gives CDR1 SGHTA, CDR2 FQGTGA. Supplemented by reference TRBV7-3 and TRBJ2-2, the full variable domain reads GAGVSQTPSNKVTEKGKYVELRCDPISGHTALYWYRQSLGQGPEFLIYFQGTGAADDSGLPNDRFFAVRPEGSVSTLKIQRTERGDSAVYLCASRGPGVTGELFFGEGSRLTVL.

This clone was found a few times. The V call is TRBV6-4, the J call TRBJ2-1; 11 bases match TRBD1. The J segment lost 6 bases and the V segment lost 0 bases, leaving 4 bases of the junction unmatched. CDR1 is MRHNA and CDR2 is SNTAGT in the germline V gene. The length of the CDR3 is 16 residues. The CDR3 is CASSDSSGTGGNEQFF. As DNA, the CDR3 is TGTGCCAGCAGTGACTCTTCCGGGACAGGGGGCAATGAGCAGTTCTTC.

The chain couples TRBV19 to TRBJ2-3; the D gene is possibly TRBD1 (5 bases). V was shortened by 6 bases and J by 3 bases, with 7 bases between the two germline ends. CDR3 length: 12 residues. The germline V gene has CDR1 LNHDA and CDR2 SQIVND (reference sequence). Written as DNA, the CDR3 is TGTGCCAGTAGCCCAGGGACAGATACGCAGTATTTT. This sequence encodes CASSPGTDTQYF.

This chain links TRBV4-2 with TRBJ1-4, with a possible D match to TRBD1 (5 bases). Germline V gives CDR1 LGHNA, CDR2 YNFKEQ. The V end lost 1 base, the J end lost 6 bases, and 15 bases lay between the germline ends. The CDR3 runs to 16 residues. CDR3 DNA sequence: TGTGCCAGCAGCCAAGGCTTTGGGGGAGGCTATGAAAAACTGTTTTTT. It translates to CASSQGFGGGYEKLFF.

The chain carries TRBV5-4 and TRBJ1-6; no clear D gene. In germline, CDR1 is SGHNT, CDR2 YYREEE (reference sequence). Deletions cut 4 bases from V and 1 base from J, with 12 bases between. This CDR3 region has 16 residues. The CDR3 region is CASSPGGGSYNSPLHF. In DNA form, the CDR3 reads TGTGCCAGCAGCCCCGGTGGAGGATCCTATAATTCACCCCTCCACTTT.

The chain uses TRBV7-9 and TRBJ1-5; D is uncertain. The CDR3 loop spans 18 amino acids. The germline V gene has CDR1 SEHNR and CDR2 FQNEAQ (reference sequence). Trimming took 0 bases from V and 6 from J, leaving 21 bases between them. The CDR3 loop is CASSLAHPGPPGVQPQHF. The DNA of the CDR3 is TGTGCCAGCAGCTTAGCCCACCCCGGGCCACCGGGCGTTCAGCCCCAGCATTTT.

The V call is TRBV5-5, the J call TRBJ1-5, with 8 bases fitting TRBD1. The CDR3 loop spans 16 amino acids. The germline CDR1 and CDR2 sequences are SGHKS and YYEKEE (reference sequence). After removal of 4 bases from V and 6 bases from J, the junction contained 12 bases not matched to a gene. CDR3 residues: CASSPSERTGIQPQHF. Written as DNA, the CDR3 is TGTGCCAGCAGCCCGAGTGAAAGGACAGGGATTCAGCCCCAGCATTTT.

The chain has TRBV29-1 and TRBJ1-4; D is perhaps TRBD1 (5 bases). The V end was cut by 3 bases, the J end by 5 bases, with 16 bases between. Germline CDR1 and CDR2: SQVTM and ANQGSEA. CDR3 length equals 15 residues. CDR3 sequence: CSVEDQGPENEKLFF. DNA of the CDR3: TGCAGCGTTGAGGATCAGGGACCAGAGAATGAAAAACTGTTTTTT.

The CDR3 DNA is TGTGCCAGCAGCCTTAGCGGGAGCGGGGACAATGAGCAGTTCTTC. This codes for CASSLSGSGDNEQFF. The V gene is TRBV5-5, the J gene TRBJ2-1, with 9 bases that match TRBD2. Per germline, CDR1 SGHKS and CDR2 YYEKEE (reference sequence). The V and J ends lost 4 bases and 5 bases, in that order; junction bases with no gene match: 7. The CDR3 has 15 amino acids.

This sequence joins TRBV5-6 and TRBJ1-4; D is ambiguous. From germline, CDR1 is SGHDT and CDR2 YYEEEE. This CDR3 contains 14 residues. V was clipped by 1 base and J by 8 bases, with 12 bases between them. The DNA for the CDR3 is TGTGCCAGCAGCTTGCCACTTTCAGAGGAAAAACTGTTTTTT. Translation gives CASSLPLSEEKLFF.

The rearrangement uses TRBV18 and TRBJ1-3; 7 bases agree with TRBD1. V was pared by 3 bases and J by 0 bases, with 11 bases of the junction left unmatched. CDR1 is KGHSH and CDR2 is LQKENI in the germline V gene. CDR3 length equals 18 residues. Written as DNA, the CDR3 is TGTGCCAGCTCACCGAACAGGGGTGCAATTTACTCTGGAAACACCATATATTTT. It encodes CASSPNRGAIYSGNTIYF. Full variable domain (missing parts from reference TRBV18 and TRBJ1-3): NAGVMQNPRHLVRRRGQEARLRCSPMKGHSHVYWYRQLPEEGLKFMVYLQKENIIDESGMPKERFSAEFPKEGPSILRIQQVVRGDSAAYFCASSPNRGAIYSGNTIYFGEGSWLTVV.

The chain employs TRBV2 and TRBJ1-2; 12 bases fit TRBD1. V shed 0 bases and J 6 bases; nucleotides not matched to a gene: 2. CDR1 is SNHLY, CDR2 FYNNEI, per germline. The CDR3 runs 15 residues. The CDR3, as DNA: TGTGCCAGCAGTGAAGCTAGGGACAGGGGGCATGGCTACACCTTC. This translates into CASSEARDRGHGYTF.

The rearrangement links TRBV7-2 to TRBJ2-5; weak D call: TRBD1 (6 bases). CDR1 and CDR2 (germline): SGHTA, FQGNSA. CDR3 length equals 14 residues. V lost 5 bases, J lost 5 bases, and 15 bases lay in between. CDR3 nucleotides: TGTGCCAGCAGCATGACCACAGGGTTGGAGACCCAGTACTTC. Translation: CASSMTTGLETQYF.

The chain has TRBV10-2 and TRBJ1-5, with TRBD1 as a possible D gene (5 bases). Germline V gives CDR1 WSHSY, CDR2 SAAADI. CDR3 size: 14 residues. V was shortened by 6 bases and J by 2 bases, with 11 bases between the two germline ends. The CDR3 loop is CASRGDGRNQPQHF. In DNA form, the CDR3 reads TGCGCCAGCAGGGGGGACGGTCGCAATCAGCCCCAGCATTTT.

The chain recombines TRBV29-1 with TRBJ2-5; the match to TRBD1 covers 11 bases. The germline CDR1 and CDR2 sequences are SQVTM and ANQGSEA. The V gene end was trimmed by 6 bases and the J gene end by 4 bases; junction bases not matched to a gene: 4. CDR3 length: 13 residues. The CDR3 sequence: CSVGQGGGETQYF. The CDR3 DNA reads TGCAGCGTGGGACAGGGGGGTGGAGAGACCCAGTACTTC.

This chain uses TRBV5-4 with TRBJ1-2; a weak D match, TRBD1 (5 bases). The CDR3 runs to 14 residues. Looked up from germline, CDR1 is SGHNT and CDR2 is YYREEE (reference sequence). With 5 bases removed from V and 2 bases from J, the gap between germline ends came to 13 bases. This chain's CDR3 is CASSLGGANYGYTF. CDR3 DNA sequence: TGTGCCAGCAGTTTAGGAGGGGCCAACTATGGCTACACCTTC.

The rearrangement links TRBV18 to TRBJ2-1, with 9 nucleotides matching TRBD2. CDR1 and CDR2 from the germline V gene are KGHSH and LQKENI. Trimming removed 0 bases from V and 7 bases from J; junction bases left unmatched: 7. This CDR3 comprises 16 residues. The CDR3, as DNA: TGTGCCAGCTCACCACCGGGTATTAGCGGGGGAAATGAGCAGTTCTTC. Translated, it gives CASSPPGISGGNEQFF.

This clone came up once. The chain employs TRBV11-2 and TRBJ2-5; TRBD1 matches at 7 bases. The V and J ends lost 1 base and 5 bases, in that order; junction bases with no gene match: 7. Germline lookup yields CDR1 SGHAT and CDR2 FQNNGV. This CDR3 region has 15 residues. CDR3: CASSLVGQAEETQYF. The CDR3 DNA is TGTGCCAGCAGCTTAGTTGGACAGGCGGAGGAGACCCAGTACTTC.

The chain couples TRBV7-2 to TRBJ2-7; 7 positions match TRBD1. Germline V lookup: CDR1 SGHTA, CDR2 FQGNSA. J lost 3 bases, V lost 5 bases, and 7 bases had no gene match. The CDR3 runs 14 residues. For the CDR3, the DNA is TGTGCCAGCAGCACTCAGACAGGGTACTACGAGCAGTACTTC. Its protein is CASSTQTGYYEQYF.

CDR3 loop: CASSFGQGPSEQYF. The CDR3 bases are TGCGCCAGCAGCTTCGGACAGGGGCCGTCCGAGCAGTACTTC. The chain links TRBV5-1 to TRBJ2-7; 9 bases align to TRBD1. The trim removed 2 bases at V and 6 bases at J, leaving 6 bases unmatched. Per the germline V gene, CDR1 is SGHRS and CDR2 is YFSETQ. CDR3 length: 14 residues.